The 13 T cell receptor beta chains listed next were all sequenced from one sample in a study of response to subunit inactivated influenza vaccine. TCRdb passed the RT-PCR reads through MiXCR, listing each CDR3 protein once. The sample carries about 540,000 distinct CDR3 sequences, roughly a quarter recorded once. The sample also formed part of further work on T cells expressing NK-cell markers. That report adds: TCR beta cDNA was generated via 5'RACE template switching incorporating UMIs.

The source was CD4+ T cells sorted from PBMCs, collected 11 to 12 days after vaccination. All receptors derive from a man aged 45-65 years who received an inactivated influenza vaccine.

The chain combines TRBV10-2 with TRBJ2-1, with D possibly matching TRBD2 (5 bases). CDR1 and CDR2 (germline): WSHSY, SAAADI. The CDR3 totals 11 residues. Trimming removed 7 bases from V and 10 bases from J, with 11 bases in between. The CDR3 protein is CASTQLGEQFF. The CDR3 bases are TGCGCCAGCACCCAACTAGGCGAGCAGTTCTTC.

This clonotype was detected only once. This sequence joins TRBV5-1 and TRBJ2-1, with TRBD2 matching 10 bases. V shed 0 bases, J shed 8 bases, and the junction held 11 bases outside the gene matches. Germline lookup yields CDR1 SGHRS and CDR2 YFSETQ. The CDR3 spans 17 residues. This CDR3 is CASSLERAGGLVDEQFF. The CDR3 coding sequence is TGCGCCAGCAGCTTGGAGCGAGCGGGAGGGTTAGTCGATGAGCAGTTCTTC.

This clonotype has more than one count but fewer than ten. The V call is TRBV10-3, the J call TRBJ2-7; D is ambiguous. The V gene lost 6 bases and the J gene lost 5 bases, with 14 bases spanning the gap. The CDR3 has 13 residues. The germline V gene encodes CDR1 ENHRY and CDR2 SYGVKD. CDR3: CAIRRLGSHEQYF. The CDR3 DNA follows: TGTGCCATCAGGAGACTTGGTTCCCACGAGCAGTACTTC.

This clonotype was observed at least ten times. The chain has TRBV7-2 and TRBJ1-2, with D perhaps TRBD1 (5 bases). The length of the CDR3 is 15 residues. Trimming took 5 bases from V and 5 from J, leaving 18 bases between them. From germline, CDR1 is SGHTA and CDR2 FQGNSA. CDR3 sequence (DNA): TGTGCCAGCAGCCCCGGGGGAGGGGCTCTATATGGCTACACCTTC. Protein sequence: CASSPGGGALYGYTF.

The genes are TRBV21-1 and TRBJ2-7; the table's D gene call, TRBD1, was not cross checked with the DNA. TRBV21-1 is a pseudogene segment. This CDR3 is built from 15 residues. The CDR3 nucleotides read TGTGCCAGCCCCCAAAAAAGGGCGGGTTCCTACGAGCAGTACTTC. This gives the protein CASPQKRAGSYEQYF.

The chain employs TRBV20-1 and TRBJ2-4, with D tentatively TRBD2 (6 bases). Germline lookup yields CDR1 DFQATT and CDR2 SNEGSKA (reference sequence). V was clipped by 2 bases and J by 8 bases, with 7 bases between them. CDR3 length equals 11 residues. CDR3 amino acids: CSARWGDIQYF. The CDR3 bases are TGCAGTGCTAGATGGGGGGACATTCAGTACTTC.

This clonotype was detected only a few times. V usage is TRBV5-1 and J usage is TRBJ2-1; 8 bases fit TRBD2. The V gene's germline CDR1 is SGHRS and CDR2 YFSETQ. Trimming removed 1 base from V and 10 bases from J; junction bases left unmatched: 10. The CDR3 consists of 15 residues. CDR3 DNA sequence: TGCGCCAGCAGCTTGACCCCCGGGACTAGGAACGAGCAGTTCTTC. Translating gives CASSLTPGTRNEQFF. The full variable domain, rest sourced from reference TRBV5-1 and TRBJ2-1, is KAGVTQTPRYLIKTRGQQVTLSCSPISGHRSVSWYQQTPGQGLQFLFEYFSETQRNKGNFPGRFSGRQFSNSRSEMNVSTLELGDSALYLCASSLTPGTRNEQFFGPGTRLTVL.

This chain joins TRBV5-1 and TRBJ2-5, with D perhaps being TRBD1 or TRBD2 (6 bases each). The V end was cut by 0 bases, the J end by 5 bases, with 20 bases between. CDR1 is SGHRS, CDR2 YFSETQ, per germline. This CDR3 region has 17 residues. In nucleotides, the CDR3 is TGCGCCAGCAGCTTGGCTCGGACAGCTACCCGGGAGGAGACCCAGTACTTC. Protein sequence: CASSLARTATREETQYF.

The table lists this clonotype with a few counts. The rearrangement uses TRBV5-1 and TRBJ1-2; D not certain. Germline values: CDR1 SGHRS, CDR2 YFSETQ. This CDR3 comprises 14 residues. Trimming removed 2 bases from V and 8 bases from J, with 16 bases in between. In DNA, the CDR3 is TGCGCCAGCAGCTTATACGGGAGCCCCGGAGGCTACACCTTC. Translation: CASSLYGSPGGYTF.

This clonotype was found once. V and J are TRBV28 and TRBJ2-4; D is possibly TRBD2 (7 bases). The CDR3 covers 14 residues. Trimming shortened V by 9 bases and J by 9 bases, and 21 bases separated the two germline ends. Germline CDR1 is MDHEN and CDR2 is SYDVKM. CDR3 amino acids: CARSPQGGGFIQYF. The CDR3 DNA reads TGTGCCAGAAGTCCGCAAGGGGGGGGCTTCATTCAGTACTTC.

The V call is TRBV11-2, the J call TRBJ2-1, with 8 bases that match TRBD2. Germline V lookup: CDR1 SGHAT, CDR2 FQNNGV. V was pared by 4 bases and J by 4 bases, with 9 bases of the junction left unmatched. The CDR3 contains 16 residues. In nucleotides, the CDR3 is TGTGCCAGCAGCTCCCGGGGGCGGGGGGCTTACAATGAGCAGTTCTTC. This codes for CASSSRGRGAYNEQFF.

This clonotype occurred a few times. V and J are TRBV6-1 and TRBJ1-1, with 7 bases identical to TRBD1. The CDR3 runs to 17 residues. Trimming took 5 bases from V and 3 from J; bases not matched to a gene: 15. Germline lookup yields CDR1 MNHNS and CDR2 SASEGT. CDR3 in amino acids: CASSPQQGQPKDTEAFF. The CDR3 nucleotides are TGTGCCAGCAGTCCCCAACAGGGGCAACCAAAAGACACTGAAGCTTTCTTT.

This clonotype has only a few counts. The chain uses TRBV7-2 and TRBJ1-1; 8 bases are a match to TRBD1. The CDR3 extends over 14 amino acids. The junction had 8 bases not matched to a gene; V was cut back by 4 bases and J by 7 bases. Germline loops: CDR1 SGHTA, CDR2 FQGNSA. The CDR3: CASSSMQGAFEAFF. The CDR3 DNA reads as TGTGCCAGCAGCTCTATGCAGGGGGCCTTTGAAGCTTTCTTT.